This T cell receptor beta chain was retrieved from a study of blood T cell repertoires in COVID-19. Study as a whole: There were acute and convalescent COVID-19 samples, and they came from the United States, Italy and Spain.

In the original workflow: Reference gene primer amplification in the assay estimated nucleated cell counts. TCRdb's table, derived via immunoSEQ multiplex PCR, lists solely in-frame clones and lacks some. Clonal size and the V and J genes are those of that table, whereas D and trimming came from the DNA. The sample includes some 260,000 clones, around 89% of them seen just once. Trimming removed 3 bases at V and 6 bases at J, with 11 bases between. CDR1 MDHEN and CDR2 SYDVKM come from the germline V gene. CDR3 length: 13 amino acids. Two negative PCRs, clearance, or symptom resolution characterized the recovered Cohort 3 donors.

The source is a man in his forties who had recovered from COVID-19. Sequenced material: PBMCs or T cells enriched from blood (not recorded which). The chain links TRBV28 to TRBJ1-1; the D is unclear. The CDR3 nucleotides are TGTGCCAGCAGTTTCATCGGGTTTCCTGAAGCTTTCTTT. The encoded protein is CASSFIGFPEAFF.